What follows describes a single T cell receptor (beta chain). The source of the sample is a study of response to subunit inactivated influenza vaccine. Each CDR3 protein gets one entry after TCRdb re-called the RT-PCR reads with MiXCR. The sample holds about 620,000 distinct CDR3 sequences, over 9% seen once. The CDR3 has 15 amino acids. Germline V CDR1 and CDR2: SGHRS, YFSETQ. Trimming left V 3 bases short and J 0 bases short, with 10 bases between. The sample was also linked to a second study, of T cells expressing NK-cell markers. In that study: TCR beta cDNA was generated via 5'RACE template switching incorporating UMIs. Seropositivity for HCMV was found in seven of the eight sequenced donors, with one seronegative.

The TCR comes from a man in his forties or fifties who received an inactivated influenza vaccine. The V and J genes are TRBV5-1 and TRBJ2-1; D is undetermined. The material was PBMCs from blood, obtained on the day of vaccination. The CDR3: CASSWAPGSYNEQFF. CDR3 coding DNA: TGCGCCAGCAGCTGGGCCCCGGGCTCCTACAATGAGCAGTTCTTC.